What follows are 24 T cell receptor beta chains derived from one specimen sequenced in a study of beta chain features in type 1 diabetes. Which antigens these TCRs recognize remains unknown. What was sequenced were expressed TCRB transcripts, since all of the isolated RNA had been reverse transcribed. The protocol was immunoSEQ multiplex PCR, while the TCRdb copy is restricted to in-frame clones and leaves out a portion. There are roughly 330,000 clones in the sample; 13% occur only once, and approximately 0.016% lies in the top ten. Regarding the study as a whole: Patients with Type 1 diabetes showed moderately but significantly shorter TCRB CDR3s in all four CD4+ subsets.

The specimen was naive CD4+ T cells from blood. Source of these receptors: a woman younger than 35 with type 1 diabetes.

This clone was counted a few times. This chain uses TRBV2 with TRBJ1-1; D gene ambiguous. The CDR3 contains 11 residues. CDR1 SNHLY and CDR2 FYNNEI come from the germline V gene. Trimming left V 7 bases short and J 0 bases short, with 3 bases between. CDR3 region: CASTLNTEAFF. Here the CDR3 DNA reads TGTGCCAGCACCTTGAACACTGAAGCTTTCTTT.

The sample holds a few counts of this clone. The rearrangement links TRBV5-4 to TRBJ1-2; unclear D gene. V was trimmed by 4 bases and J by 0 bases, leaving 10 bases between them. Per the germline V gene, CDR1 is SGHNT and CDR2 is YYREEE (reference sequence). CDR3 length equals 14 residues. CDR3: CASSRGSPNYGYTF. In nucleotides, the CDR3 is TGTGCCAGCAGCCGCGGTAGCCCTAACTATGGCTACACCTTC. The complete variable domain, with remaining parts taken from reference TRBV5-4 and TRBJ1-2, reads ETGVTQSPTHLIKTRGQQVTLRCSSQSGHNTVSWYQQALGQGPQFIFQYYREEENGRGNFPPRFSGLQFPNYSSELNVNALELDDSALYLCASSRGSPNYGYTFGSGTRLTVV.

This chain joins TRBV7-2 and TRBJ1-2; the match to TRBD1 covers 10 bases. Trimming cost V 5 bases and J 8 bases; bases outside gene matches: 8. This CDR3 has 14 amino acids. Germline-derived CDR1 and CDR2 are SGHTA and FQGNSA. The DNA for the CDR3 is TGTGCCAGCAGCGGGGGGGGACAGGGGAGAGGCTACACCTTC. This gives the protein CASSGGGQGRGYTF.

This clone was seen a handful of times. This rearrangement joins TRBV30 to TRBJ1-1; 10 nucleotides line up with TRBD1. V was clipped by 1 base and J by 3 bases; unmatched bases: 2. The CDR3 runs 14 residues. Germline lookup yields CDR1 GTSNPN and CDR2 SVGIG (reference sequence). The CDR3 DNA reads TGTGCCTGGAGTGCAGGACAGGGGGACACTGAAGCTTTCTTT. This sequence encodes CAWSAGQGDTEAFF. The full variable domain, in which reference TRBV30 and TRBJ1-1 provide the parts outside the CDR3, is SQTIHQWPATLVQPVGSPLSLECTVEGTSNPNLYWYRQAAGRGLQLLFYSVGIGQISSEVPQNLSASRPQDRQFILSSKKLLLSDSGFYLCAWSAGQGDTEAFFGQGTRLTVV.

V gene TRBV20-1 combines with J gene TRBJ2-3; TRBD2 is a possible D gene (6 bases). V lost 6 bases and J 8 bases, leaving 12 bases between the germline ends. Germline CDR1 and CDR2: DFQATT and SNEGSKA (reference sequence). The CDR3 contains 11 residues. CDR3 in amino acids: CSANLGGTQYF. The CDR3 region has the DNA TGCAGTGCCAACCTCGGGGGTACGCAGTATTTT.

A few counts support this clone. V and J are TRBV4-1 and TRBJ2-1; 9 positions agree with TRBD2. The trim removed 0 bases at V and 6 bases at J, leaving 6 bases unmatched. The CDR3 is 16 amino acids. From germline, CDR1 is MGHRA and CDR2 YSYEKL. CDR3 in DNA: TGCGCCAGCAGCCAAGATTGGCTAGCGGGGAGCAATGAGCAGTTCTTC. Its translation is CASSQDWLAGSNEQFF.

The chain is built from TRBV15 and TRBJ2-5; 10 nucleotides agree with TRBD2. This CDR3 is 15 amino acids long. J was trimmed by 5 bases and V by 1 base; bases with no gene match: 4. The V gene's germline CDR1 is LNHNV and CDR2 YYDKDF (reference sequence). DNA of the CDR3: TGTGCCACCAGCAGAGTCATGACTAGCGGGGAGACCCAGTACTTC. This encodes CATSRVMTSGETQYF.

The chain is built from TRBV5-6 and TRBJ2-1, with a weak D call TRBD2 (5 bases). Germline loops: CDR1 SGHDT, CDR2 YYEEEE. The CDR3 covers 13 residues. V was cut by 4 bases and J by 4 bases, with 9 bases left in between. This chain's CDR3 is CASSLDYYNEQFF. For the CDR3, the DNA is TGTGCCAGCAGCCTAGACTATTACAATGAGCAGTTCTTC. Variable domain in full (rest from reference TRBV5-6 and TRBJ2-1): DAGVTQSPTHLIKTRGQQVTLRCSPKSGHDTVSWYQQALGQGPQFIFQYYEEEERQRGNFPDRFSGHQFPNYSSELNVNALLLGDSALYLCASSLDYYNEQFFGPGTRLTVL.

V usage is TRBV18 and J usage is TRBJ1-2; D might be TRBD1 (6 bases). V was trimmed by 3 bases and J by 8 bases, leaving 16 bases between them. Germline V CDR1 and CDR2: KGHSH, LQKENI. There are 14 residues in the CDR3. The CDR3 is CASSPPSGQSGYTF. The CDR3 nucleotides read TGTGCCAGCTCACCCCCAAGTGGACAGTCAGGCTACACCTTC.

This sequence joins TRBV10-3 and TRBJ2-1, with TRBD2 matching over 10 bases. Germline CDR1 ENHRY, CDR2 SYGVKD. Trimming removed 10 bases from V and 7 bases from J; junction bases left unmatched: 7. There are 13 residues in the CDR3. The CDR3 protein is CATDLAGGNEQFF. DNA for the CDR3: TGTGCCACCGACTTAGCGGGAGGTAATGAGCAGTTCTTC.

A few counts support this clone. The V gene is TRBV4-3, the J gene TRBJ1-5; D ambiguous. The CDR3 is 13 amino acids. Germline assignment: CDR1 LGHNA and CDR2 YSLEER. Trimming pared 0 bases from V and 6 bases from J, leaving 6 bases between. The CDR3 DNA sequence: TGCGCCAGCAGCCAAGATTTGGCTCAGCCCCAGCATTTT. This sequence encodes CASSQDLAQPQHF.

The chain joins TRBV2 to TRBJ2-3, with TRBD1 identical over 11 bases. CDR3 length: 15 amino acids. CDR1 SNHLY and CDR2 FYNNEI come from the germline V gene. With 9 bases clipped from V and 5 bases from J, the junction kept 10 bases outside the gene matches. The CDR3 region has the DNA TGTGCCAGTCCCCCGGGACAGGGGGAGGGAGATACGCAGTATTTT. This gives the protein CASPPGQGEGDTQYF.

This chain connects TRBV11-2 to TRBJ2-1, with TRBD2 matching 8 bases. J gave up 7 bases and V 3 bases, and 5 bases lay outside the gene matches. CDR3 length: 14 amino acids. The germline gives CDR1 SGHAT, CDR2 FQNNGV. In DNA form, the CDR3 reads TGTGCCAGCAGCTTTGGCAGCGGGAGTAATGAGCAGTTCTTC. It encodes CASSFGSGSNEQFF.

This clone was observed a handful of times. The rearrangement links TRBV7-2 to TRBJ1-1; 7 bases fit TRBD1. Germline V CDR1 and CDR2: SGHTA, FQGNSA. The J segment lost 4 bases and the V segment lost 10 bases, leaving 6 bases of the junction unmatched. CDR3 length equals 12 residues. In DNA, the CDR3 is TGTGCCACTTCAAACAGGGGCACTGAAGCTTTCTTT. Residues: CATSNRGTEAFF.

The chain joins TRBV28 to TRBJ2-5, with D tentatively TRBD1 (5 bases). Germline V lookup: CDR1 MDHEN, CDR2 SYDVKM. The CDR3 is 16 amino acids. Trimming stripped 5 bases from V and 2 bases from J, with 18 bases between. As DNA, the CDR3 is TGTGCCAGCAGTGCCCCACACATAGGGGTTCAAGAGACCCAGTACTTC. Translating it yields CASSAPHIGVQETQYF.

The J gene is TRBJ1-2, the V gene TRBV28; D remains unclear. Germline V gene lookup returns CDR1 MDHEN and CDR2 SYDVKM. Trimming shortened V by 6 bases and J by 6 bases, and 14 bases separated the two germline ends. The length of the CDR3 is 13 residues. CDR3 sequence (DNA): TGTGCCAGCAGCCCTAGCGGATGGCATGGCTACACCTTC. Its protein is CASSPSGWHGYTF.

This clone showed up just a few times. The rearrangement uses TRBV28 and TRBJ2-1; 9 nucleotides match TRBD2. The CDR3 has 16 residues. V lost 6 bases, J lost 2 bases, and 8 bases stayed unmatched. Looked up from germline, CDR1 is MDHEN and CDR2 is SYDVKM. CDR3 nucleotides: TGTGCCAGCAGGACTAGACTAGCGGAGACCTACAATGAGCAGTTCTTC. It yields the protein CASRTRLAETYNEQFF. The full variable domain, its missing parts supplied by reference TRBV28 and TRBJ2-1, is DVKVTQSSRYLVKRTGEKVFLECVQDMDHENMFWYRQDPGLGLRLIYFSYDVKMKEKGDIPEGYSVSREKKERFSLILESASTNQTSMYLCASRTRLAETYNEQFFGPGTRLTVL.

The DNA for the CDR3 is TGTGCCAGCACCCCCGGACTGTCCATTTACGAGCAGTACGTC. It encodes CASTPGLSIYEQYV. V is TRBV28 and J is TRBJ2-7; possibly TRBD2 for D (5 bases). The V end was cut by 7 bases, the J end by 4 bases, with 17 bases between. The V gene's germline CDR1 is MDHEN and CDR2 SYDVKM. There are 14 residues in the CDR3.

This clone has a handful of counts. V usage is TRBV7-2 and J usage is TRBJ2-7; no reliable D call. The CDR3 length is 13 residues. V was clipped by 0 bases and J by 4 bases, with 7 bases between them. Germline-derived CDR1 and CDR2 are SGHTA and FQGNSA. This CDR3 is CASSLALRYEQYF. The CDR3 nucleotides are TGTGCCAGCAGCTTAGCTCTTCGGTACGAGCAGTACTTC.

J is TRBJ2-7 and V is TRBV7-6; 11 bases are shared with TRBD2. Per germline, CDR1 SGHVS and CDR2 FNYEAQ. The CDR3 totals 14 residues. The V gene end was trimmed by 8 bases and the J gene end by 1 base; junction bases not matched to a gene: 4. Here the CDR3 reads CASSGTSGSYEQYF. DNA for the CDR3: TGTGCCAGCTCCGGGACTAGCGGTTCCTACGAGCAGTACTTC.

The chain carries TRBV7-2 and TRBJ2-5; no clear D gene. The length of the CDR3 is 14 residues. The V gene's germline CDR1 is SGHTA and CDR2 FQGNSA. Trimming cost V 2 bases and J 2 bases, with 9 bases left between them. The CDR3 region has the DNA TGTGCCAGCAGCTTATTTGAACAGCAAGAGACCCAGTACTTC. Its translation: CASSLFEQQETQYF.

The chain combines TRBV11-3 with TRBJ2-4; the match to TRBD2 covers 7 bases. Germline CDR1 is SGHNT and CDR2 is YENEEA. The CDR3 extends over 14 amino acids. The ends lost 1 base at V and 12 bases at J; junction bases unmatched: 9. CDR3 DNA: TGTGCCAGCAGCTTAGGACTAGCCCAGAGCACTCAGTACTTC. Translating it yields CASSLGLAQSTQYF.

This clone has a handful of counts. The chain uses TRBV7-2 and TRBJ2-7; 9 bases map to TRBD2. Germline V gene lookup returns CDR1 SGHTA and CDR2 FQGNSA. The ends lost 5 bases at V and 2 bases at J; junction bases unmatched: 4. This CDR3 has 14 amino acids. The CDR3 sequence: CASSPLAGTYEQYV. The CDR3 coding sequence is TGTGCCAGCAGCCCACTAGCGGGTACCTACGAGCAGTACGTC.

This clone was seen a handful of times. V gene TRBV2 combines with J gene TRBJ1-2, with 8 nucleotides matching TRBD1. From germline, CDR1 is SNHLY and CDR2 FYNNEI. The V and J ends lost 7 bases and 4 bases, in that order; junction bases with no gene match: 5. This CDR3 is built from 13 residues. DNA for the CDR3: TGTGCCAGCAATCCGGGACAGGCCTATGGCTACACCTTC. Residues: CASNPGQAYGYTF.